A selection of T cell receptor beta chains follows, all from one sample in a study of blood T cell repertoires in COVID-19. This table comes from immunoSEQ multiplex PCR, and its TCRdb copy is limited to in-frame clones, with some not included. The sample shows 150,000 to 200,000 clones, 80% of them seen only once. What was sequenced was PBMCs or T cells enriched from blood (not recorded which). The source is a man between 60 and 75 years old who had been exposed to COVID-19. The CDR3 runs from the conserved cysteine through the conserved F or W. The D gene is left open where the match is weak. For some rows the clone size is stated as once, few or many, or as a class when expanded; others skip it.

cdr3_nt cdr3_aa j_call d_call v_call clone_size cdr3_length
TGTGCCAGCAAGACTAGTCGGACCTACGAGCAGTACTTC CASKTSRTYEQYF TRBJ2-7 - TRBV6-5 - 13
TGTGCCAGCAGCTTAGGGCACCTCGAAAAACTGTTTTTT CASSLGHLEKLFF TRBJ1-4 - TRBV7-2 - 13
TGTGCCAGCAGTAGAGGGGGGGCTACTGAAGCTTTCTTT CASSRGGATEAFF TRBJ1-1 - TRBV6-5 - 13
TGTGCCACCAGTGATTTGAAGTCTGGGCAGGTCGGCCAAGAGACCCAGTACTTC CATSDLKSGQVGQETQYF TRBJ2-5 - TRBV24-1 - 18
TGTGCCAGCAGTTTGAGGAGCAATCAGCCCCAGCATTTT CASSLRSNQPQHF TRBJ1-5 - TRBV27 - 13
TGTGCCAGTACCGACAACACAGATACGCAGTATTTT CASTDNTDTQYF TRBJ2-3 - TRBV19 - 12
TGCAGCGTTGAATGGCAGGGGTCCCCGAACCTCCACTTT CSVEWQGSPNLHF TRBJ1-6 - TRBV29-1 once 13
TGCAGCGTCCGTGAGGGGGCCGGCGGCTACACCTTC CSVREGAGGYTF TRBJ1-2 TRBD1 TRBV29-1 - 12
TGTGCCAGCAGCTTAGCATCCGGGACAGCGAATCAGCCCCAGCATTTT CASSLASGTANQPQHF TRBJ1-5 TRBD1 TRBV11-3 - 16
TGTGCCAGCAGTGAAAGGTCCCCGACAGGGGGCAGTTTCGGGGAGCTGTTTTTT CASSERSPTGGSFGELFF TRBJ2-2 TRBD1 TRBV2 - 18
TGTGCCACCAGTGACCTCCGGACAGAAGAGACCCAGTACTTC CATSDLRTEETQYF TRBJ2-5 - TRBV24-1 few 14
TGTGCCAGCAGTGATTTAACAGGGAGAGGGAGGGACTCTGGGGCCAACGTCCTGACTTTC CASSDLTGRGRDSGANVLTF TRBJ2-6 - TRBV27 - 20
TGTGCCAGTAGTATAGGTAGGGACAGGGGTGACAGGGGCAATCAGCCCCAGCATTTT CASSIGRDRGDRGNQPQHF TRBJ1-5 TRBD1 TRBV19 - 19
TGTGCCAGCACGGCGGGACTTCAAGAGACCCAGTACTTC CASTAGLQETQYF TRBJ2-5 - TRBV6-5 - 13
TGTGCCAGCAGTTACCCACAGGGTAACAATCAGCCCCAGCATTTT CASSYPQGNNQPQHF TRBJ1-5 - TRBV6-2/TRBV6-3 - 15
TGTGCCAGCAGTGCAGGGGCTGGAAATCAGCCCCAGCATTTT CASSAGAGNQPQHF TRBJ1-5 - TRBV2 few 14
TGTGCCAGCAGCCAAGGGACTAGCGAACAGTACGAGCAGTACTTC CASSQGTSEQYEQYF TRBJ2-7 TRBD2 TRBV7-6 few 15
TGTGCCAGTAGTATAGCCACAACCTTTAACACTGAAGCTTTCTTT CASSIATTFNTEAFF TRBJ1-1 - TRBV19 - 15
TGTGCCAGCAGCGTTGGCGGACAAGAGATGGGCTATGGCTACACCTTC CASSVGGQEMGYGYTF TRBJ1-2 - TRBV9 - 16
TGTGCCAGCAGCTTATCGGTCGGAGGGGACACTGAAGCTTTCTTT CASSLSVGGDTEAFF TRBJ1-1 - TRBV7-6 - 15